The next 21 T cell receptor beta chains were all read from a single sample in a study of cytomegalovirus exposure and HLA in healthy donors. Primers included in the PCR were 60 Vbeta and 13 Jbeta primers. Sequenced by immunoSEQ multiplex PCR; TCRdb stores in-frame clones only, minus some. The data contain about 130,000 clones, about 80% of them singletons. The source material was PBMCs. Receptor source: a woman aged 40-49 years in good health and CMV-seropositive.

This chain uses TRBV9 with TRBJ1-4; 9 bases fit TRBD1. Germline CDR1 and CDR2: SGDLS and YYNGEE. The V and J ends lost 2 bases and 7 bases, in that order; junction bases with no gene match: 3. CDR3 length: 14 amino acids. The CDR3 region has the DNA TGTGCCAGCAGCGTCGACAGGGGGGGTGAAAAACTGTTTTTT. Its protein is CASSVDRGGEKLFF.

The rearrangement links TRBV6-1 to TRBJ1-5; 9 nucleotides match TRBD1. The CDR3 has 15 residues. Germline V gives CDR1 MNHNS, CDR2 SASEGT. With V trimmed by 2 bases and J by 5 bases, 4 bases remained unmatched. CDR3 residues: CASSESYRGHQPQHF. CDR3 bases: TGTGCCAGCAGTGAATCGTACAGGGGGCATCAGCCCCAGCATTTT.

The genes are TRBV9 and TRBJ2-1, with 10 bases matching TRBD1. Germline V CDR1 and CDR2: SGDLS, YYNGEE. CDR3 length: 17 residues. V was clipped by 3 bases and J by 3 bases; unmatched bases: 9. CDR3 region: CASSGRTGGNLYNEQFF. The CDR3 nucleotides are TGTGCCAGCAGCGGCAGGACAGGGGGAAACCTCTACAATGAGCAGTTCTTC.

In DNA form, the CDR3 reads TGTGCCAGCAGCTTCAACGGGAGGGCCTATGAGCAGTTCTTC. It yields the protein CASSFNGRAYEQFF. The V gene is TRBV7-3, the J gene TRBJ2-1; 8 positions match TRBD2. Germline V gene lookup returns CDR1 SGHTA and CDR2 FQGTGA. With V trimmed by 3 bases and J by 8 bases, 6 bases remained unmatched. The CDR3 runs to 14 residues.

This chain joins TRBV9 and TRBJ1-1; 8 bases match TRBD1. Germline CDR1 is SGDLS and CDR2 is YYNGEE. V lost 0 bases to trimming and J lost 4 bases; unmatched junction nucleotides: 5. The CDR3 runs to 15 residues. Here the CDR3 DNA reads TGTGCCAGCAGCGTAGGTGCAGGGGGCGTCACTGAAGCTTTCTTT. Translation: CASSVGAGGVTEAFF.

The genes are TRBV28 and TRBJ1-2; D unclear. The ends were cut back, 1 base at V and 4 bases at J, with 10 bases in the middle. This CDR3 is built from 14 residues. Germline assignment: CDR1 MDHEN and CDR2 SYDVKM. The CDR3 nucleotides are TGTGCCAGCAGTTTATCTCGGGATTTCTATGGCTACACCTTC. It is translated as CASSLSRDFYGYTF.

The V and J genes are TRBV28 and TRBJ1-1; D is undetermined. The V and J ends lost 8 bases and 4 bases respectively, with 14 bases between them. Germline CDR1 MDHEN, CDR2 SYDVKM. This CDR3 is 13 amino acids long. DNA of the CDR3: TGTGCCAGCCTTTCAACAGCCGGCACTGAAGCTTTCTTT. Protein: CASLSTAGTEAFF.

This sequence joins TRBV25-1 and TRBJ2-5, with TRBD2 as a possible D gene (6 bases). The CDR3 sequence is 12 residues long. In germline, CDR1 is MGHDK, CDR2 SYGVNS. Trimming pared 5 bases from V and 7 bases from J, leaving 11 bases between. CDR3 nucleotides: TGTGCCAGCAGTATAGGGAGGAGGACCCAGTACTTC. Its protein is CASSIGRRTQYF.

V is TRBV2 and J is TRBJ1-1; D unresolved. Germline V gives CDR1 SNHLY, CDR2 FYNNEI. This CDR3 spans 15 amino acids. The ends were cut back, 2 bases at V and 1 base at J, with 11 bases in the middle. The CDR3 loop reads CASSEQDPRNTEAFF. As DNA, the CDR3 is TGTGCCAGCAGTGAACAGGATCCGCGGAACACTGAAGCTTTCTTT.

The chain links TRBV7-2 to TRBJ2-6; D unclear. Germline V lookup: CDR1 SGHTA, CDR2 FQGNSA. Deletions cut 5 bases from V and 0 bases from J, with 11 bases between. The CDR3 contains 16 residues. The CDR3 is CASSPKVDSGANVLTF. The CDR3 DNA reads TGTGCCAGCAGCCCTAAAGTCGACTCTGGGGCCAACGTCCTGACTTTC. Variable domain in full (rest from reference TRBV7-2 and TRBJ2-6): GAGVSQSPSNKVTEKGKDVELRCDPISGHTALYWYRQSLGQGLEFLIYFQGNSAPDKSGLPSDRFSAERTGGSVSTLTIQRTQQEDSAVYLCASSPKVDSGANVLTFGAGSRLTVL.

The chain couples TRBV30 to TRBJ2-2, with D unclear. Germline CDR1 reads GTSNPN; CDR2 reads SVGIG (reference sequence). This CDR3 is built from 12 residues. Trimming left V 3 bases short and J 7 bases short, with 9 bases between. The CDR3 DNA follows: TGTGCCTGGAGACGGTTGAACGGGGAGCTGTTTTTT. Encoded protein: CAWRRLNGELFF. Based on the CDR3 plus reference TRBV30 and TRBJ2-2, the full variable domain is SQTIHQWPATLVQPVGSPLSLECTVEGTSNPNLYWYRQAAGRGLQLLFYSVGIGQISSEVPQNLSASRPQDRQFILSSKKLLLSDSGFYLCAWRRLNGELFFGEGSRLTVL.

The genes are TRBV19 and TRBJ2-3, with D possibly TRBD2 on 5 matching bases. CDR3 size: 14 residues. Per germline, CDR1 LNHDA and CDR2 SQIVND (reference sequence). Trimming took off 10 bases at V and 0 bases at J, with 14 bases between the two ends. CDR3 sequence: CATTSRRSTDTQYF. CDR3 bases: TGTGCCACCACATCTAGGAGGAGCACAGATACGCAGTATTTT.

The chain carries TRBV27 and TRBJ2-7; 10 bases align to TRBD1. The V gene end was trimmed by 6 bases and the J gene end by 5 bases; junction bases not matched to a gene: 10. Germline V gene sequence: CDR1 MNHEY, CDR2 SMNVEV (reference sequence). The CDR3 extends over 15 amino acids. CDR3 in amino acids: CASSPGQGGLHEQYF. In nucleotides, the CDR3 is TGTGCCAGCAGCCCAGGACAGGGGGGTCTGCACGAGCAGTACTTC.

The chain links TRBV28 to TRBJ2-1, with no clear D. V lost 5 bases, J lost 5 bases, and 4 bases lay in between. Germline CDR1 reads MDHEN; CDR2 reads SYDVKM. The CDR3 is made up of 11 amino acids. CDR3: CASSPDNEQFF. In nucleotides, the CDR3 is TGTGCCAGCAGTCCAGACAATGAGCAGTTCTTC.

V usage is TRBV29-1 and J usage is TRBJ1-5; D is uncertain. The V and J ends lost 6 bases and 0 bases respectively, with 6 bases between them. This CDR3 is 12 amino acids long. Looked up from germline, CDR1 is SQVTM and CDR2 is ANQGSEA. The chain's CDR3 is CSVCNSNQPQHF. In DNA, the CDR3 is TGCAGCGTCTGTAATAGCAATCAGCCCCAGCATTTT.

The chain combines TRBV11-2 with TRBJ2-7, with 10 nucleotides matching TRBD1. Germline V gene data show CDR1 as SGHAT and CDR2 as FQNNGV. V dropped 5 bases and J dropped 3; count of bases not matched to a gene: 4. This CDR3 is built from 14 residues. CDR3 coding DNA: TGTGCCAGCAGCCTGGGACAGGGGTACTACGAGCAGTACTTC. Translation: CASSLGQGYYEQYF.

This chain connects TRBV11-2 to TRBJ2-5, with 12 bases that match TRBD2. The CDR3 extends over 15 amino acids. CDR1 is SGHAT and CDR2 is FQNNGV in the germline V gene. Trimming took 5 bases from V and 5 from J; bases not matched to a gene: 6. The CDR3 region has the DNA TGTGCCAGCAGCGCGACTAGCGGGAGTGGTGAGACCCAGTACTTC. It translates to CASSATSGSGETQYF.

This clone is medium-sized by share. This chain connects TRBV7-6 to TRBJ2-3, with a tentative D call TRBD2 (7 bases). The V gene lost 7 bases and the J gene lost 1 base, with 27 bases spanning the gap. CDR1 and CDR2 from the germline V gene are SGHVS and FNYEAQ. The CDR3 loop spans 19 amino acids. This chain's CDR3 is CASTPFGRGAGQRTDTQYF. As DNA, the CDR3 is TGTGCCAGCACTCCCTTTGGACGAGGAGCGGGACAACGCACAGATACGCAGTATTTT. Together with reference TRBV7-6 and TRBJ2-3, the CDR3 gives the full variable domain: GAGVSQSPRYKVTKRGQDVALRCDPISGHVSLYWYRQALGQGPEFLTYFNYEAQQDKSGLPNDRFSAERPEGSISTLTIQRTEQRDSAMYRCASTPFGRGAGQRTDTQYFGPGTRLTVL.

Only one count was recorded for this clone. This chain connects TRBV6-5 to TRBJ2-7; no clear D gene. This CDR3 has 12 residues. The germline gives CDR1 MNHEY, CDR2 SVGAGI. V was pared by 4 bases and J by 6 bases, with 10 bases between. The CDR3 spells CASSSNPSEQYF. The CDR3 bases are TGTGCCAGCAGTTCTAACCCATCCGAGCAGTACTTC.

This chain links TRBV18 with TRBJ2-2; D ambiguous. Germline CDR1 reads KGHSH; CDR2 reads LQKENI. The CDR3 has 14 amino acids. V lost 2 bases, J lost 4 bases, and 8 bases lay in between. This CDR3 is CASSPAVSTGELFF. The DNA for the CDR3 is TGTGCCAGCTCACCAGCGGTATCCACCGGGGAGCTGTTTTTT.

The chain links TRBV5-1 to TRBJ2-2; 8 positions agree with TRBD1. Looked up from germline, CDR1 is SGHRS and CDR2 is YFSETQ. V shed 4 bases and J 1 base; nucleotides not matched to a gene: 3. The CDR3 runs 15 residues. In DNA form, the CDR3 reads TGCGCCAGCAGCACCGGGACAGGGAACACCGGGGAGCTGTTTTTT. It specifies CASSTGTGNTGELFF.